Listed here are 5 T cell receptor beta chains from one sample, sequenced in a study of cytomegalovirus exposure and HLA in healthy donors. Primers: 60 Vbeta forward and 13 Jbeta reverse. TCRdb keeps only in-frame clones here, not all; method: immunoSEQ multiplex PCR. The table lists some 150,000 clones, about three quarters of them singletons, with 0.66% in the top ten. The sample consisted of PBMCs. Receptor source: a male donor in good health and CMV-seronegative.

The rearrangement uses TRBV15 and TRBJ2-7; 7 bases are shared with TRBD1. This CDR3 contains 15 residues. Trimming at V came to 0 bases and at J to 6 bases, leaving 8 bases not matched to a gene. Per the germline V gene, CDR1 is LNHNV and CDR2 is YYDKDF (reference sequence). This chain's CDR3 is CATSRDRDRAPEQYF. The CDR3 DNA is TGTGCCACCAGCAGAGATCGCGACAGGGCCCCCGAGCAGTACTTC.

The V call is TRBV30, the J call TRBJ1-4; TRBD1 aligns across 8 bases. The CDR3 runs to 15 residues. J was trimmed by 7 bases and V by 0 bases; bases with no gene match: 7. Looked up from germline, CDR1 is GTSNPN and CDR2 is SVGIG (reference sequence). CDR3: CAWSVSTGGGEKLFF. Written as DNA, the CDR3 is TGTGCCTGGAGTGTAAGCACAGGGGGTGGTGAAAAACTGTTTTTT.

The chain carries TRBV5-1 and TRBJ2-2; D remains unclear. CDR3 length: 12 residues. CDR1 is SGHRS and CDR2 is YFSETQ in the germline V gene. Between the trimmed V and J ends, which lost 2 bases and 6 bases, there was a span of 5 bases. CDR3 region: CASSFLPGELFF. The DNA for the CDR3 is TGCGCCAGCAGCTTTCTCCCCGGGGAGCTGTTTTTT.

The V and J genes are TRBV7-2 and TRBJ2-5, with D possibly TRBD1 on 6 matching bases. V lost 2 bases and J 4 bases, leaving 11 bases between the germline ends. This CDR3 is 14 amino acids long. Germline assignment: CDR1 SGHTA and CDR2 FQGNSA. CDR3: CASSLSGQGETQYF. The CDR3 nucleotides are TGTGCCAGCAGCTTATCGGGACAAGGAGAGACCCAGTACTTC. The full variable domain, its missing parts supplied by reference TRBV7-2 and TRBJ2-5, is GAGVSQSPSNKVTEKGKDVELRCDPISGHTALYWYRQSLGQGLEFLIYFQGNSAPDKSGLPSDRFSAERTGGSVSTLTIQRTQQEDSAVYLCASSLSGQGETQYFGPGTRLLVL.

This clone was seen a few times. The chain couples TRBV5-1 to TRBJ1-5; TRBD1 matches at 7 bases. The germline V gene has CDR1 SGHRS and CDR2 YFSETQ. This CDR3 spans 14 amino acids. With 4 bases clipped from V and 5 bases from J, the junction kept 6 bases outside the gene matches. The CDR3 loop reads CASSPGDRDQPQHF. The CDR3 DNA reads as TGCGCCAGCAGCCCAGGGGACAGAGATCAGCCCCAGCATTTT.